What follows describes a single T cell receptor (beta chain). The record originates from a study of beta chain features in type 1 diabetes. Expressed TCRB transcripts were sequenced because the entire RNA isolate underwent reverse transcription. Using immunoSEQ multiplex PCR, the repertoire was profiled, and TCRdb retains in-frame clones only, with some absent. The data hold 110,000 to 150,000 clones, with 9.2% observed a single time. The CDR3 consists of 12 residues. Germline loops: CDR1 SGHDN, CDR2 FVKESK. Trimming shortened V by 1 base and J by 8 bases, and 8 bases separated the two germline ends. The sequence derives from a man between 18 and 29 years old in good health. The sample consisted of central memory CD4+ T cells from blood. This chain joins TRBV14 and TRBJ1-2, with a weak D call TRBD1 (6 bases). CDR3 in amino acids: CASSQVGGGYTF. DNA for the CDR3: TGTGCCAGCAGCCAAGTAGGGGGAGGCTACACCTTC.